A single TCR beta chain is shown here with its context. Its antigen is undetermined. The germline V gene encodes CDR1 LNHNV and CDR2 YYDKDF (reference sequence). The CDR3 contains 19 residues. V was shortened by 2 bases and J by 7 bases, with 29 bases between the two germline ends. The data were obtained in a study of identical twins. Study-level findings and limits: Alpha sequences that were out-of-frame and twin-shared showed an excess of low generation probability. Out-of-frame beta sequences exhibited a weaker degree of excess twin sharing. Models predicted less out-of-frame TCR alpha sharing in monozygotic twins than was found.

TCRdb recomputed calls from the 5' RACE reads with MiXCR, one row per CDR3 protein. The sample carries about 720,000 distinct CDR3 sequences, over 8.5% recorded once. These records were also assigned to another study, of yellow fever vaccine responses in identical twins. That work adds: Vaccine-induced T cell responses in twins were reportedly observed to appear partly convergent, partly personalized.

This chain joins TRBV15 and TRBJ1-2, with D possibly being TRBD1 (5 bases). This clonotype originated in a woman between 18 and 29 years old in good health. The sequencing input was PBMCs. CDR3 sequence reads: CATSRLNPSGAAGLGGYTF. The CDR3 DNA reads TGTGCCACCAGCAGATTAAACCCAAGTGGGGCGGCAGGTCTGGGTGGCTACACCTTC.